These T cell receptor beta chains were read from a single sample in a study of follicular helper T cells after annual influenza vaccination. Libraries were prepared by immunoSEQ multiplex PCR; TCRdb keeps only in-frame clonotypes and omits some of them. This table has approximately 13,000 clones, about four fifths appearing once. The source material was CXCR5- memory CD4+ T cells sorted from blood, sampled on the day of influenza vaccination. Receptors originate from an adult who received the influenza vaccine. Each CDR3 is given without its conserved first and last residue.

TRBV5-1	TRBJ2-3	ASSFRGGSTDTQY
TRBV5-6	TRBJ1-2	ASSLDPGGTYGYT
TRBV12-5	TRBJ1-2	ASGPQGGYT
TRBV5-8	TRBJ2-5	ASSNPGTAKETQY
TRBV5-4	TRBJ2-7	ASTNGGGFASYEQY
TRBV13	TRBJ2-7	ASSLQGGIYYEQY
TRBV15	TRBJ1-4	ATSREQGNEKLF
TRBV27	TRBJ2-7	ASSSLGGAYEQY
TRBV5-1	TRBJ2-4	ASSPSGQWDIQY
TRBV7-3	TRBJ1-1	ASSPQANTEAF
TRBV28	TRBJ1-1	ASNVQGATEAF
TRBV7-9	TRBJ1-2	ASSPLDSPGGYT
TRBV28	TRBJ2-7	ASSTELAGGYEQY
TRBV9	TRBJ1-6	ASSTRAAGSPLH
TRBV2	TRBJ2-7	ASVLRDSGTEY
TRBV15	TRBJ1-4	ATDRGTNEKLF
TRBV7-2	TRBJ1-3	ASRHPGPSSGNTIY
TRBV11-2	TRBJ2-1	ASSSTAGADEQF
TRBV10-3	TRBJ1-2	ATSEGIDRITPIYGYT
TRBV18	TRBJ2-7	ASSPMEYEQY
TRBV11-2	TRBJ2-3	ASSGVFADTQY
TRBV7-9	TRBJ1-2	ASSSGDRYGYT
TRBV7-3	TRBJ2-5	ASSPGQQETQY
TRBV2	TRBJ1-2	ASSEIFQGGSNYGYT
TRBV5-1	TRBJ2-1	ASSLMASGDNEQF
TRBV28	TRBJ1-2	ASRETGGSGYT
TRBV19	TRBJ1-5	ASSIVGQGKSNQPQH
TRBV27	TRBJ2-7	ASSSILTGFSSYEQY
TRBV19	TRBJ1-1	ASSVIGTGHTEAF
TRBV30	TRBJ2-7	AWSAPGYEQY
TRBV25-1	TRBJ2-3	ASSDGRTTDTQY
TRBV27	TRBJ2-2	ASRRDRLNTGELF
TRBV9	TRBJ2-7	ASITEREQY
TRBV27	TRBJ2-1	ASSLSRVRGYNEQF
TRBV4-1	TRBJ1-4	ASSLGQGVKEKLF
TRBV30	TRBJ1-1	AWIHQGGVTEAF
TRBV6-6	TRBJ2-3	ASSYSHGGTDTQY
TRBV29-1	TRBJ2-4	SVTLRDRGVRNIQY
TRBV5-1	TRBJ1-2	ASSSGLGISNYGYT
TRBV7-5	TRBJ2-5	ASSLAMLGTETQY
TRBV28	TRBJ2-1	ASSSLISGGGYNEQF
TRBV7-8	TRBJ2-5	ASSLVGGGYQETQY
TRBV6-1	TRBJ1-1	ASSELGPRNTEAF
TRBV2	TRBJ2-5	ASSGDRQETQY
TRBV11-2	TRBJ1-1	ASSLGQTTEAF
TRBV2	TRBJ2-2	ASGEPGELF
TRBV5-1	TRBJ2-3	ASSRGSGGAPDTQY
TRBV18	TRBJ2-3	ASSPWGGTDTQY
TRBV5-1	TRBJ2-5	ASSLEGRKEETQY
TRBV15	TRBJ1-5	ATSRDNSNQPQH
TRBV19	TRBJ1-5	ASMAPNGGGYNQPQH
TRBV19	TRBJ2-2	ASSKARGGLAGELF
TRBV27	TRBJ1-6	ASTWGQGNSPLH